What follows are 6 T cell receptor beta chains derived from one specimen sequenced in a study of PD-1 and CTLA-4 blockade in melanoma. Clones were sequenced by immunoSEQ multiplex PCR, and TCRdb holds only the in-frame ones, with some missing. The sample holds 8,500 to 13,000 clones, approximately 80% seen once. The sample in question was CD8+ T cells from peripheral blood, obtained from a patient given anti-PD-1 treatment. The receptors were sampled from a human donor with melanoma.

The chain is built from TRBV24-1 and TRBJ1-1; possible D gene TRBD1, 5 bases. CDR1 and CDR2 (germline): KGHDR, SFDVKD. V was pared by 7 bases and J by 4 bases, with 12 bases between. CDR3 length: 13 residues. Written as DNA, the CDR3 is TGTGCCACCAGGTCGGGGCTGACCACTGAAGCTTTCTTT. Translation gives CATRSGLTTEAFF.

There are a few counts of this clone. CDR3: CASSNQPQHF. The CDR3 DNA sequence: TGTGCCAGCAGCAATCAGCCCCAGCATTTT. The V call is TRBV6-5, the J call TRBJ1-5; D is unresolved. Per the germline V gene, CDR1 is MNHEY and CDR2 is SVGAGI. The CDR3 runs 10 residues. V was shortened by 6 bases and J by 3 bases, with 0 bases between the two germline ends.

This clone is categorized as medium-sized (0.01 to 0.1%). The V call is TRBV5-4, the J call TRBJ2-7; tentatively, D is TRBD2 (6 bases). The ends were cut back, 3 bases at V and 4 bases at J, with 14 bases in the middle. The CDR3 runs to 14 residues. In germline, CDR1 is SGHNT, CDR2 YYREEE (reference sequence). This CDR3 is CASSYSGDPYEQYF. In DNA form, the CDR3 reads TGTGCCAGCAGCTATAGCGGAGACCCTTACGAGCAGTACTTC.

The J gene is TRBJ1-1, the V gene TRBV11-3; 8 bases map to TRBD1. The CDR3 has 20 amino acids. V gave up 3 bases and J gave up 3 bases; unmatched junction bases: 21. CDR1 and CDR2 (germline): SGHNT, YENEEA. Here the CDR3 DNA reads TGTGCCAGCAGCTTGACGCGGGGGTCCATATGGACAGGGCCGTACACTGAAGCTTTCTTT. Translated: CASSLTRGSIWTGPYTEAFF.

The V gene is TRBV12-3 or TRBV12-4, the J gene TRBJ2-2, with D perhaps given as TRBD1 or TRBD2 (5 bases each). Trimming stripped 3 bases from V and 5 bases from J, with 7 bases between. The CDR3 contains 13 residues. This chain's CDR3 is CASSFGGTGELFF. The CDR3 nucleotides read TGTGCCAGCAGTTTTGGGGGAACCGGGGAGCTGTTTTTT.

The chain uses TRBV27 and TRBJ1-6; D not resolved. Germline CDR1 is MNHEY and CDR2 is SMNVEV (reference sequence). CDR3 length equals 13 residues. V gave up 6 bases and J gave up 7 bases, with 10 bases separating them. The CDR3 protein is CASSFWANSPLHF. The CDR3 nucleotides read TGTGCCAGCAGCTTCTGGGCCAATTCACCCCTCCACTTT.